The text below deals with one TCR beta chain. No cognate antigen has been identified for it. Base qualities are not at hand, and no much larger clone is one base apart. Receptors were amplified or captured by the immunoSEQ multiplex PCR assay. The clones in this table, taken by TCRdb from immuneACCESS, are in-frame only. Not every clone is retained; where verified, under half of the shortfall comes from an unresolved V gene, and the cause of the rest is unknown. The sample includes some 120,000 clones, with around 87% observed a single time. The ten largest clones capture around 1.2% of the sample. The data originate from a study of control samples from healthy donors and cancer patients (dated by TCRdb to about 2020). The germline V gene sets CDR1 to SGHTS and CDR2 to YDEGEE. V is cut by 0 bases and J by 4 bases, and the space between the germline ends is 14 bases. The CDR3, cysteine through phenylalanine, is 15 amino acids long. CDR3 DNA only is kept here, 45 bases in frame from base 1.

The receptor was derived from a woman between 50 and 59 years old with colorectal cancer. The sequence joins TRBV5-8 to TRBJ2-7, with the D gene call left open. Sequenced: PBMCs. This receptor has the CDR3 CASSLGVRSRYEQYF. The nucleotide sequence reads as follows: TGTGCCAGCAGCTTGGGGGTCAGGTCGCGGTACGAGCAGTACTTC.